This TCR beta chain was recovered during a study of blood T cell repertoires in COVID-19. The CDR3 loop spans 13 amino acids. V lost 1 base and J lost 7, with 8 bases in between. From germline, CDR1 is SGHAT and CDR2 FQNNGV. Authors' data handling: Counts of nucleated cells, estimated from reference gene primer amplification, were obtained. Produced via immunoSEQ multiplex PCR; TCRdb's table is partial and in-frame only. The DNA was the basis for D and trimming; V, J and clone size are from that table. The sample lists roughly 50,000 clones, 65% to 90% seen once, with 14% in the top ten. This sequence joins TRBV11-2 and TRBJ1-5; no firm D call. The source of this sequence is a man aged 65 to 79 with acute or convalescent COVID-19. Sequencing was performed on peripheral blood. CDR3: CASSLVQYQPQHF. CDR3 DNA: TGTGCCAGCAGCTTAGTACAGTACCAGCCCCAGCATTTT.